This T cell receptor beta chain derives from a study of blood T cells in healthy people across ages. Study information: Template switching recovered approximately one barcoded beta molecule for every two T cells.

A second 7 to 11 cycle PCR used barcoded and J-beta primers. MiXCR was run by TCRdb on the 5' RACE reads, yielding one entry per CDR3 protein. Of about 750,000 distinct CDR3 sequences in the sample, roughly 50% were seen once. This clonotype has a handful of counts. Germline loops: CDR1 SGHRS, CDR2 YFSETQ. V was clipped by 5 bases and J by 2 bases, with 14 bases between them. The CDR3 has 15 amino acids. J is TRBJ2-1 and V is TRBV5-1; weak D call: TRBD2 (7 bases). The sequencing sample was made of blood. This receptor was identified in a man older than 75 in good health. The CDR3 sequence: CASRRGEGPYNEQFF. In DNA, the CDR3 is TGCGCCAGCAGGAGGGGGGAGGGGCCCTACAATGAGCAGTTCTTC.